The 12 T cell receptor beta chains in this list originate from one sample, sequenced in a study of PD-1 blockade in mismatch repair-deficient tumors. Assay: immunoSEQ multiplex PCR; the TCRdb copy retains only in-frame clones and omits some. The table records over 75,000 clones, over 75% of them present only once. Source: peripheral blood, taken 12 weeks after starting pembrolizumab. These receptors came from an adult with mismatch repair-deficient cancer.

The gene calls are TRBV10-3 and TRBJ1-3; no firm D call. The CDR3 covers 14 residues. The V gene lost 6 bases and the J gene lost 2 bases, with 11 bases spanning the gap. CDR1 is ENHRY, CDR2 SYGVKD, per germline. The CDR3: CAISPFSAGNTIYF. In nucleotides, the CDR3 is TGTGCCATCAGCCCCTTTTCAGCTGGAAACACCATATATTTT.

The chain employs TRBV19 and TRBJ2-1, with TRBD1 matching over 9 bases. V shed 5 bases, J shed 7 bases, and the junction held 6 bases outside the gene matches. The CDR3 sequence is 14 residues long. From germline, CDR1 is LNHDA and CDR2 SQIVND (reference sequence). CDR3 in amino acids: CASSLRDRVNEQFF. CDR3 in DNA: TGTGCCAGTAGTCTAAGGGACAGGGTTAATGAGCAGTTCTTC.

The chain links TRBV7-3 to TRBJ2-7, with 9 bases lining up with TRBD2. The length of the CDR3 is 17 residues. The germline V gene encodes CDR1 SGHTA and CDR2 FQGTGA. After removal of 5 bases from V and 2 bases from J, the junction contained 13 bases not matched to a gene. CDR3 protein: CASSTGGSGRSPYEQYF. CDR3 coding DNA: TGTGCCAGCAGCACCGGTGGTAGCGGGAGATCTCCCTACGAGCAGTACTTC. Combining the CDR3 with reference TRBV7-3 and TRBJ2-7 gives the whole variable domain GAGVSQTPSNKVTEKGKYVELRCDPISGHTALYWYRQSLGQGPEFLIYFQGTGAADDSGLPNDRFFAVRPEGSVSTLKIQRTERGDSAVYLCASSTGGSGRSPYEQYFGPGTRLTVT.

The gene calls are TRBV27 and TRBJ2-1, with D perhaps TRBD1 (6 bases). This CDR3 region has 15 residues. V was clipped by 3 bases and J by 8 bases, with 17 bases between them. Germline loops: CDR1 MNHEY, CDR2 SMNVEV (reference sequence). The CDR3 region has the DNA TGTGCCAGCAGTTTTGAGACAGGCTTTACGCATGAGCAGTTCTTC. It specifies CASSFETGFTHEQFF.

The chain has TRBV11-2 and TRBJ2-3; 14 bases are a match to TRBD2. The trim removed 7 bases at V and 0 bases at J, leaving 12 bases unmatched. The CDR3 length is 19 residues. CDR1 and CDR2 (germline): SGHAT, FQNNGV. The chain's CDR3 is CASTYYPGLAGASTDTQYF. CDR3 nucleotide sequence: TGTGCCAGCACCTACTACCCGGGACTAGCGGGAGCTAGCACAGATACGCAGTATTTT.

Here the CDR3 DNA reads TGTGCCAGCAGCGATCCGAACAGGGGGCGAGAGACCCAGTACTTC. Amino acids: CASSDPNRGRETQYF. The J gene is TRBJ2-5, the V gene TRBV7-9; 9 bases map to TRBD1. Germline trimming cut 5 bases from V and 4 bases from J; bases unmatched to any gene: 8. The CDR3 sequence is 15 residues long. The germline CDR1 and CDR2 sequences are SEHNR and FQNEAQ (reference sequence).

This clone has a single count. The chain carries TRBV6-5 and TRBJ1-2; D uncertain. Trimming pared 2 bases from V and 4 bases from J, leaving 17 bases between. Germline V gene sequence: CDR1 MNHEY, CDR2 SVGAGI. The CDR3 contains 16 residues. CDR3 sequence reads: CASSYAAAEFSYGYTF. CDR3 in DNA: TGTGCCAGCAGTTACGCGGCGGCGGAGTTTAGCTATGGCTACACCTTC.

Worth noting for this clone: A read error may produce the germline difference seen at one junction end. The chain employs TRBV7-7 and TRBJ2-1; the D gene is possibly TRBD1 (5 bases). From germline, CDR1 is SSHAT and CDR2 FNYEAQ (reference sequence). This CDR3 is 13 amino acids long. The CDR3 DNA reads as TGTGCTAGCAGCTTAGTAAGGGGCTATGAGCAGTTCTTC. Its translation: CASSLVRGYEQFF. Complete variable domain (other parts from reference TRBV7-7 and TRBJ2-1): GAGVSQSPRYKVTKRGQDVTLRCDPISSHATLYWYQQALGQGPEFLTYFNYEAQPDKSGLPSDRFSAERPEGSISTLTIQRTEQRDSAMYRCASSLVRGYEQFFGPGTRLTVL.

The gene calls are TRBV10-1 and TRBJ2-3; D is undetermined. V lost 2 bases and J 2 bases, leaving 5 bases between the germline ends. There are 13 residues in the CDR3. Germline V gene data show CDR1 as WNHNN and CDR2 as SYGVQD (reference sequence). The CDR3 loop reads CASSEGLTDTQYF. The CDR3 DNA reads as TGCGCCAGCAGTGAGGGTCTCACAGATACGCAGTATTTT.

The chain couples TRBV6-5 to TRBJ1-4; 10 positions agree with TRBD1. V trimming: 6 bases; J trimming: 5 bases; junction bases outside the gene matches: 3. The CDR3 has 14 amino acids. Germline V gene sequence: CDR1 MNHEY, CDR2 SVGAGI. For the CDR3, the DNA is TGTGCCAGCAGGCCGGGACAGGGGAATGAAAAACTGTTTTTT. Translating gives CASRPGQGNEKLFF.

The CDR3 reads CASSDGTGVYNEQFF. The DNA for the CDR3 is TGTGCCAGCAGTGACGGGACAGGCGTCTACAATGAGCAGTTCTTC. The chain couples TRBV6-1 to TRBJ2-1; 8 positions agree with TRBD1. Trimming cost V 3 bases and J 3 bases; bases outside gene matches: 4. The length of the CDR3 is 15 residues. Germline loops: CDR1 MNHNS, CDR2 SASEGT.

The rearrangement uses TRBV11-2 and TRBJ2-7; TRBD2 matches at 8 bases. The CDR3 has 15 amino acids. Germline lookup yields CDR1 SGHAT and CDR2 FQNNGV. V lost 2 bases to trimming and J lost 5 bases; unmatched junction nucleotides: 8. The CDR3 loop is CASSLSGRAMNEQYF. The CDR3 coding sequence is TGTGCCAGCAGCTTATCCGGGAGGGCCATGAACGAGCAGTACTTC.